The 22 T cell receptor beta chains given below trace back to one sample, sequenced in a study of cytomegalovirus exposure and HLA in healthy donors. With 60 Vbeta and 13 Jbeta primers, the PCR was carried out. This table comes from immunoSEQ multiplex PCR, and its TCRdb copy is limited to in-frame clones, with some not included. The sample yields more than 20,000 clones, more than 70% seen once. The material sequenced was PBMCs. The receptors derive from a male donor in good health and CMV-seronegative.

The chain is built from TRBV20-1 and TRBJ1-4; no firm D call. The CDR3 contains 11 residues. The germline CDR1 and CDR2 sequences are DFQATT and SNEGSKA (reference sequence). Trimming cost V 3 bases and J 4 bases, with 3 bases left between them. DNA of the CDR3: TGCAGTGCTAGCCTTAATGAAAAACTGTTTTTT. Protein: CSASLNEKLFF.

The chain joins TRBV29-1 to TRBJ2-5; 8 bases line up with TRBD2. CDR1 and CDR2 from the germline V gene are SQVTM and ANQGSEA. This CDR3 contains 17 residues. With 5 bases clipped from V and 4 bases from J, the junction kept 18 bases outside the gene matches. The CDR3 coding sequence is TGCAGCGTTCGGAACGGGACGGGAGGGCCGGCCGGAGAGACCCAGTACTTC. Translated: CSVRNGTGGPAGETQYF.

The V gene is TRBV7-9, the J gene TRBJ2-3; TRBD2 matches at 10 bases. Germline V gene lookup returns CDR1 SEHNR and CDR2 FQNEAQ (reference sequence). The CDR3 consists of 18 residues. V shed 5 bases and J 4 bases; nucleotides not matched to a gene: 15. The DNA of the CDR3 is TGTGCCAGCAGCGAAGGCTTTCTAGCGGGAGACAAGGCAGATACGCAGTATTTT. Translation: CASSEGFLAGDKADTQYF.

The chain recombines TRBV4-2 with TRBJ2-7, with 7 bases aligning to TRBD2. The length of the CDR3 is 16 residues. The germline V gene has CDR1 LGHNA and CDR2 YNFKEQ. With V trimmed by 0 bases and J by 2 bases, 7 bases remained unmatched. As DNA, the CDR3 is TGTGCCAGCAGCCAAGATCTATGGGAGGGAACCTACGAGCAGTACTTC. It codes for CASSQDLWEGTYEQYF.

V gene TRBV28 combines with J gene TRBJ1-5; tentative D call: TRBD1 (6 bases). From germline, CDR1 is MDHEN and CDR2 SYDVKM. Trimming took off 10 bases at V and 0 bases at J, with 16 bases between the two ends. The length of the CDR3 is 15 residues. The CDR3 region is CAIMGGGPSNQPQHF. In nucleotides, the CDR3 is TGTGCCATCATGGGAGGGGGTCCTAGCAATCAGCCCCAGCATTTT.

The V call is TRBV18, the J call TRBJ2-3, with D unclear. CDR3 length equals 15 residues. The germline V gene encodes CDR1 KGHSH and CDR2 LQKENI. With 0 bases removed from V and 1 base from J, the gap between germline ends came to 8 bases. CDR3 amino acids: CASSPPGLGTDTQYF. The CDR3 region has the DNA TGTGCCAGCTCACCACCGGGCCTGGGCACAGATACGCAGTATTTT.

This sequence joins TRBV28 and TRBJ1-1; TRBD1 is a possible D gene (6 bases). This CDR3 contains 16 residues. Germline lookup yields CDR1 MDHEN and CDR2 SYDVKM. V lost 2 bases to trimming and J lost 0 bases, with 13 bases between them. For the CDR3, the DNA is TGTGCCAGCAGTTTAGCCACGGGACACATGAACACTGAAGCTTTCTTT. Its translation: CASSLATGHMNTEAFF.

As concerns this clone: Other DNA sequences in this sample translate to the same CDR3. This chain uses TRBV7-9 with TRBJ2-3; tentatively, D is TRBD1 (5 bases). The CDR3 length is 16 residues. V was cut by 5 bases and J by 0 bases, with 15 bases left in between. Germline lookup yields CDR1 SEHNR and CDR2 FQNEAQ (reference sequence). The DNA for the CDR3 is TGTGCCAGCAGCCTTAGTAGGGGCCTTAGCACAGATACGCAGTATTTT. Translation: CASSLSRGLSTDTQYF.

A few counts support this clone. The J gene is TRBJ2-7, the V gene TRBV6-5, with TRBD2 matching 8 bases. The CDR3 contains 14 residues. CDR1 is MNHEY and CDR2 is SVGAGI in the germline V gene. V dropped 11 bases and J dropped 7; count of bases not matched to a gene: 16. The CDR3 protein is CASRQAGALGEQYF. The DNA of the CDR3 is TGTGCCTCGCGTCAAGCGGGAGCGCTGGGGGAGCAGTACTTC.

This clone was detected once. The chain links TRBV28 to TRBJ2-3, with 10 bases matching TRBD2. V was pared by 5 bases and J by 5 bases, with 16 bases of the junction left unmatched. In germline, CDR1 is MDHEN, CDR2 SYDVKM. This CDR3 spans 18 amino acids. The CDR3 sequence: CASSPQPGSGGAGDTQYF. DNA for the CDR3: TGTGCCAGCAGTCCCCAACCGGGGAGCGGGGGGGCGGGAGATACGCAGTATTTT.

This sequence joins TRBV28 and TRBJ2-7; the match to TRBD1 covers 10 bases. CDR3 size: 13 residues. The V and J ends lost 3 bases and 7 bases, in that order; junction bases with no gene match: 3. CDR1 is MDHEN and CDR2 is SYDVKM in the germline V gene. This CDR3 is CASSFGGQGEQYF. CDR3 bases: TGTGCCAGCAGTTTTGGGGGACAGGGGGAGCAGTACTTC.

The gene calls are TRBV9 and TRBJ1-2; D not resolved. Per the germline V gene, CDR1 is SGDLS and CDR2 is YYNGEE. The CDR3 totals 17 residues. The V and J ends lost 0 bases and 5 bases respectively, with 20 bases between them. The CDR3 loop is CASSVGSKPKPEYGYTF. The CDR3 coding sequence is TGTGCCAGCAGCGTAGGCTCAAAACCTAAACCCGAGTATGGCTACACCTTC. The entire variable domain, with the rest obtained from reference TRBV9 and TRBJ1-2, is as follows: DSGVTQTPKHLITATGQRVTLRCSPRSGDLSVYWYQQSLDQGLQFLIQYYNGEERAKGNILERFSAQQFPDLHSELNLSSLELGDSALYFCASSVGSKPKPEYGYTFGSGTRLTVV.

The chain combines TRBV2 with TRBJ1-4, with a weak D call TRBD1 (5 bases). The CDR3 has 13 amino acids. Germline V CDR1 and CDR2: SNHLY, FYNNEI. V was trimmed by 10 bases and J by 0 bases, leaving 9 bases between them. CDR3 DNA: TGTGCCACCCGGACAACAACTAATGAAAAACTGTTTTTT. Protein sequence: CATRTTTNEKLFF.

The chain has TRBV28 and TRBJ2-1; 10 bases fit TRBD2. The CDR3 consists of 17 residues. Germline V gene data show CDR1 as MDHEN and CDR2 as SYDVKM. V lost 3 bases, J lost 10 bases, and 15 bases stayed unmatched. CDR3 nucleotide sequence: TGTGCCAGCAGTTTCCCTTGGGTCGAGCGGGAGGGCCGCGAGCAGTTCTTC. Translating it yields CASSFPWVEREGREQFF.

The rearrangement joins TRBV4-2 to TRBJ2-3, with TRBD2 matching 16 bases. Trimming took 2 bases from V and 1 from J; bases not matched to a gene: 9. Germline CDR1 LGHNA, CDR2 YNFKEQ. This CDR3 contains 20 residues. The CDR3 loop reads CASSQNLGLAGGPGTDTQYF. In nucleotides, the CDR3 is TGTGCCAGCAGCCAAAATTTGGGACTAGCGGGAGGGCCGGGCACAGATACGCAGTATTTT.

This rearrangement joins TRBV7-9 to TRBJ2-3; 9 bases agree with TRBD2. The CDR3 runs to 15 residues. The V gene's germline CDR1 is SEHNR and CDR2 FQNEAQ (reference sequence). V lost 8 bases to trimming and J lost 0 bases; unmatched junction nucleotides: 6. The CDR3 coding sequence is TGTGCCAGCGGGGCTAGCGGGATAAGCACAGATACGCAGTATTTT. As protein: CASGASGISTDTQYF.

This clone was counted between two and nine times. The chain uses TRBV5-4 and TRBJ2-2, with 12 bases lining up with TRBD2. The CDR3 runs 16 residues. CDR1 is SGHNT and CDR2 is YYREEE in the germline V gene (reference sequence). J lost 6 bases, V lost 1 base, and 4 bases had no gene match. The CDR3 here is CASSLRLAGGPGELFF. The CDR3 DNA follows: TGTGCCAGCAGCTTGCGCCTAGCGGGGGGGCCCGGGGAGCTGTTTTTT.

The chain couples TRBV28 to TRBJ1-2; TRBD1 might be the D (5 bases). V lost 4 bases to trimming and J lost 0 bases, with 15 bases between them. Germline CDR1 MDHEN, CDR2 SYDVKM. This CDR3 contains 16 residues. The CDR3 spells CASSWGGGWANYGYTF. DNA of the CDR3: TGTGCCAGCAGTTGGGGCGGCGGCTGGGCTAACTATGGCTACACCTTC.

The rearrangement links TRBV7-9 to TRBJ1-1; D remains ambiguous. This CDR3 is built from 14 residues. V was trimmed by 1 base and J by 5 bases, leaving 11 bases between them. The germline gives CDR1 SEHNR, CDR2 FQNEAQ (reference sequence). CDR3 in amino acids: CASSLVLGGTEAFF. In nucleotides, the CDR3 is TGTGCCAGCAGCTTAGTCCTGGGAGGGACTGAAGCTTTCTTT. Full variable domain (rest looked up from reference TRBV7-9 and TRBJ1-1): DTGVSQNPRHKITKRGQNVTFRCDPISEHNRLYWYRQTLGQGPEFLTYFQNEAQLEKSRLLSDRFSAERPKGSFSTLEIQRTEQGDSAMYLCASSLVLGGTEAFFGQGTRLTVV.

This chain links TRBV11-2 with TRBJ2-3, with 8 bases identical to TRBD2. V lost 5 bases to trimming and J lost 3 bases; unmatched junction nucleotides: 10. Germline CDR1 reads SGHAT; CDR2 reads FQNNGV. CDR3 size: 16 residues. CDR3 in DNA: TGTGCCAGCAGCCGGGGGGGCGGGGGGAGGACAGATACGCAGTATTTT. Its protein is CASSRGGGGRTDTQYF.

This chain connects TRBV28 to TRBJ2-3; TRBD2 is a possible D gene (7 bases). Trimming took 7 bases from V and 4 from J, leaving 12 bases between them. Germline V gene data show CDR1 as MDHEN and CDR2 as SYDVKM. The CDR3 consists of 13 residues. The CDR3 loop reads CASTGGRADTQYF. The CDR3 DNA follows: TGTGCCAGCACCGGGGGGCGCGCAGATACGCAGTATTTT. Full variable domain (outside the CDR3, taken from reference TRBV28 and TRBJ2-3): DVKVTQSSRYLVKRTGEKVFLECVQDMDHENMFWYRQDPGLGLRLIYFSYDVKMKEKGDIPEGYSVSREKKERFSLILESASTNQTSMYLCASTGGRADTQYFGPGTRLTVL.

The chain employs TRBV27 and TRBJ2-7; TRBD1 matches at 8 bases. V lost 6 bases and J lost 3; bases outside the gene matches: 7. Looked up from germline, CDR1 is MNHEY and CDR2 is SMNVEV (reference sequence). The CDR3 loop spans 14 amino acids. The CDR3 coding sequence is TGTGCCAGCAGCTCTGGACAGGGTCTCTACGAGCAGTACTTC. Translated: CASSSGQGLYEQYF.